Sequencing of this TCR beta chain was carried out in a study of cytomegalovirus exposure and HLA in healthy donors. Regarding the study as a whole: Cytomegalovirus association was assigned to approximately 160 TCR beta chains. The study found most TCR sequences rare, yet found some public TCRs in many donors. From TCR beta sequences, most subjects' HLA-A and HLA-B alleles were reportedly predicted accurately. More than 15,000 TCR beta sequences were associated with HLA alleles at 0.05 false discovery rate in a later analysis.

13 Jbeta primers and 60 Vbeta primers were used for the PCR. Profiling relied on immunoSEQ multiplex PCR, and the TCRdb table lists in-frame clones only, not all of them. The sample consists of fewer than 200,000 clones, almost 85% of them appearing once. Trimming took 5 bases from V and 1 from J, leaving 20 bases between them. This CDR3 is 17 amino acids long. Germline V CDR1 and CDR2: MDHEN, SYDVKM. Concerning this clone: Its target is not known.

The sample comprised PBMCs. The origin of this receptor is a man younger than 40 in good health and CMV-seronegative. V usage is TRBV28 and J usage is TRBJ2-5; possible D gene TRBD2, 6 bases. CDR3 in DNA: TGTGCCAGCAGTAAAGAAAGGCCGGGACTCACCCAAGAGACCCAGTACTTC. It codes for CASSKERPGLTQETQYF.